The entry below gives a single TCR beta chain sequence along with its context. This CDR3 contains 12 residues. V lost 1 base and J 8 bases, leaving 6 bases between the germline ends. Germline V gene lookup returns CDR1 SGHVS and CDR2 FNYEAQ. The data were obtained in a study of shared clonotypes between healthy human individuals. Deep level was the assay's run setting. Replicate PCRs run on unsorted PBMC used around 330 ng DNA, which was 25,000 to 30,000 T cell genomes. Sequenced by immunoSEQ multiplex PCR; TCRdb stores in-frame clones only, minus some. The repertoire holds approximately 500,000 clones, with 60% to 80% as singletons.

Input material: PBMCs. This chain uses TRBV7-6 with TRBJ2-1, with D possibly being TRBD2 (6 bases). This TCR was sampled from a woman aged 40 to 50 in good health. Some clones in this sample may be carry-over from other donors' samples. The CDR3 nucleotides read TGTGCCAGCAGCTTAGGGGGGGATGAGCAGTTCTTC. Its translation: CASSLGGDEQFF.